This is a list of T cell receptor beta chains from one sample in a study of blood T cell repertoires in COVID-19. The table came from immunoSEQ multiplex PCR; TCRdb's copy has only in-frame clones and leaves some out. The table has roughly 400,000 clones, around nine tenths seen once; the top ten hold about 10%. The sequenced material came from PBMCs or T cells enriched from blood (not recorded which). These TCRs come from a woman between 50 and 59 years old who had recovered from COVID-19. The conserved cysteine and the conserved F or W are not part of the CDR3 here.

v_call cdr3_aa
TRBV2 ASSEQGSSRNSPLH
TRBV10-3 ATTPRGAEGGTGELF
TRBV11-2 ASSPGRGNYGYT
TRBV29-1 SVEYSRETQY
TRBV7-8 ASSPRFQGFNQPQH
TRBV25-1 ASSELGQGGGYT
TRBV6-2/TRBV6-3 ASSLFQANTEAF
TRBV2 ASSVQGQGQPQH
TRBV7-7 ASSLNDRGLYEQY
TRBV11-1 ASSLGTAFNSPLH
TRBV7-2 ASRRGGSGNTIY
TRBV6-5 ASSYSGGETEAF
TRBV2 ASSVTSGESGELF
TRBV11-3 ASSPPDRVCEQY
TRBV7-9 ASSFEFEEAF
TRBV7-8 ASSFRDLYGYT
TRBV3-1/TRBV3-2 ASSQGTGPPDGITQY
TRBV4-2 ASSHPGTNEKLF
TRBV24-1 ATSDPTSGGRNEQF
TRBV6-2/TRBV6-3 ASSYFRGDNQPQH
TRBV3-1/TRBV3-2 ASSHRGSVRRGNTIY
TRBV7-9 ASSLARKTPRDYGYT
TRBV7-9 ASSLQGQGNEQF
TRBV19 ASSSTGRNTEAF
TRBV5-1 ATKPGTGLNEQF
TRBV19 ATSDRDWTEAF
TRBV3-1/TRBV3-2 ASSQDPQSFEQY
TRBV5-4 ASSLDRIYNEQF